One and the same sample provided the 15 T cell receptor beta chains below, sequenced in a study of cytomegalovirus exposure and HLA in healthy donors. The PCR had 60 Vbeta and 13 Jbeta primers. Repertoires were generated with immunoSEQ multiplex PCR, while TCRdb's copy carries only in-frame clones and drops some. The sample yields about 160,000 clones, roughly 79% seen once. What was sequenced was PBMCs. The receptors here all came from a man aged 35 to 55 in good health and CMV-seronegative.

This chain uses TRBV29-1 with TRBJ1-4; a possible D gene is TRBD1 (6 bases). The V end lost 7 bases, the J end lost 4 bases, and 19 bases lay between the germline ends. The CDR3 runs 15 residues. Germline CDR1 reads SQVTM; CDR2 reads ANQGSEA. CDR3 nucleotide sequence: TGCAGCGCCACCTTCCCCAGGGGCCTTAATGAAAAACTGTTTTTT. Protein product: CSATFPRGLNEKLFF.

The sample holds a few counts of this clone. The V call is TRBV9, the J call TRBJ1-3; D gene uncertain. CDR1 and CDR2 (germline): SGDLS, YYNGEE. V was clipped by 0 bases and J by 0 bases, with 10 bases between them. The CDR3 covers 16 residues. Here the CDR3 DNA reads TGTGCCAGCAGCGTAGAAGGCGAGGCCTCTGGAAACACCATATATTTT. Amino acids: CASSVEGEASGNTIYF.

The rearrangement links TRBV28 to TRBJ2-4, with D hard to call. This CDR3 has 14 residues. Trimming left V 6 bases short and J 8 bases short, with 17 bases between. CDR1 is MDHEN, CDR2 SYDVKM, per germline. CDR3 region: CASRPVGEWDIQYF. CDR3 sequence (DNA): TGTGCCAGCAGGCCCGTGGGCGAGTGGGACATTCAGTACTTC.

The J gene is TRBJ2-1, the V gene TRBV19; maybe TRBD2 (6 bases). CDR3 size: 15 residues. Trimming removed 3 bases from V and 2 bases from J, with 11 bases in between. CDR1 LNHDA and CDR2 SQIVND come from the germline V gene (reference sequence). DNA for the CDR3: TGTGCCAGTAGTATTGGGGGGTTACCCTACAATGAGCAGTTCTTC. Translation: CASSIGGLPYNEQFF.

This chain links TRBV18 with TRBJ1-3; D gene ambiguous. CDR1 is KGHSH, CDR2 LQKENI, per germline. This CDR3 comprises 13 residues. V gave up 3 bases and J gave up 9 bases, with 12 bases separating them. The CDR3 nucleotides are TGTGCCAGCTCACCCGGACTTAGTGGCACCATATATTTT. This gives the protein CASSPGLSGTIYF.

This clone has just a few counts. V gene TRBV7-3 combines with J gene TRBJ2-2, with D perhaps TRBD2 (5 bases). The CDR3 is made up of 15 amino acids. V gave up 1 base and J gave up 3 bases, with 9 bases separating them. Germline CDR1 SGHTA, CDR2 FQGTGA. This CDR3 reads CASSLRGRDTGELFF. In nucleotides, the CDR3 is TGTGCCAGCAGCTTAAGAGGGCGGGACACCGGGGAGCTGTTTTTT.

The rearrangement joins TRBV7-2 to TRBJ1-2; D is perhaps TRBD1 (6 bases). V gave up 0 bases and J gave up 2 bases, with 10 bases separating them. In germline, CDR1 is SGHTA, CDR2 FQGNSA. The length of the CDR3 is 15 residues. The CDR3: CASSLAPGGNYGYTF. DNA for the CDR3: TGTGCCAGCAGCTTAGCGCCTGGGGGCAACTATGGCTACACCTTC.

The rearrangement uses TRBV6-5 and TRBJ2-3, with 11 bases that match TRBD2. V shed 7 bases, J shed 1 base, and the junction held 4 bases outside the gene matches. Germline CDR1 and CDR2: MNHEY and SVGAGI. This CDR3 contains 15 residues. CDR3 in DNA: TGTGCCAGCACACTAGCGGGAGTGGGCACAGATACGCAGTATTTT. It specifies CASTLAGVGTDTQYF.

The chain links TRBV18 to TRBJ2-7; 12 nucleotides agree with TRBD2. The CDR3 consists of 14 residues. Germline CDR1 is KGHSH and CDR2 is LQKENI. The ends lost 6 bases at V and 4 bases at J; junction bases unmatched: 4. CDR3 residues: CASSPTSGRYEQYF. CDR3 DNA: TGTGCCAGCTCGCCGACTAGCGGGAGATACGAGCAGTACTTC.

The chain carries TRBV28 and TRBJ1-3; 8 bases agree with TRBD1. The CDR3 covers 14 residues. Germline lookup yields CDR1 MDHEN and CDR2 SYDVKM. V lost 9 bases, J lost 3 bases, and 7 bases stayed unmatched. CDR3 bases: TGTGCCAGTTTTGTACAGGGGGGTGGAAACACCATATATTTT. It encodes CASFVQGGGNTIYF.

The CDR3 coding sequence is TGTGCCAGCAGCTTAGGGGCAGGGATGGAGGGCTACACCTTC. This gives the protein CASSLGAGMEGYTF. V gene TRBV7-8 combines with J gene TRBJ1-2, with a tentative D call TRBD1 (5 bases). V was trimmed by 1 base and J by 8 bases, leaving 14 bases between them. The germline gives CDR1 SGHVS, CDR2 FQNEAQ. This CDR3 has 14 residues.

The genes are TRBV19 and TRBJ2-7; D uncertain. Between the trimmed V and J ends, which lost 5 bases and 6 bases, there was a span of 11 bases. The CDR3 is made up of 12 amino acids. Germline values: CDR1 LNHDA, CDR2 SQIVND (reference sequence). CDR3 sequence (DNA): TGTGCCAGTAGTTCGGGTGTTGGCGAGCAGTACGTC. Protein sequence: CASSSGVGEQYV.

About this clone itself: Other DNA variants within this sample encode the same CDR3. V usage is TRBV5-1 and J usage is TRBJ1-1; D is perhaps TRBD1 (5 bases). Germline V lookup: CDR1 SGHRS, CDR2 YFSETQ. The V end lost 4 bases, the J end lost 2 bases, and 12 bases lay between the germline ends. The CDR3 covers 14 residues. The CDR3 loop reads CASSRGGKNTEAFF. As DNA, the CDR3 is TGCGCCAGCAGCCGGGGGGGTAAAAACACTGAAGCTTTCTTT.

The chain employs TRBV5-1 and TRBJ1-4, with D possibly TRBD1 on 6 matching bases. The ends were cut back, 3 bases at V and 7 bases at J, with 22 bases in the middle. Per germline, CDR1 SGHRS and CDR2 YFSETQ. CDR3 length: 17 residues. CDR3 amino acids: CASSYYSTGLFVEKLFF. In DNA form, the CDR3 reads TGCGCCAGCAGCTACTATTCAACAGGGCTCTTCGTTGAAAAACTGTTTTTT.

The rearrangement uses TRBV7-8 and TRBJ1-1; D remains unclear. The V end was cut by 5 bases, the J end by 5 bases, with 15 bases between. This CDR3 comprises 14 residues. Germline assignment: CDR1 SGHVS and CDR2 FQNEAQ. The CDR3 nucleotides read TGTGCCAGCAGCACGACGAGGTCCCCAACTGAAGCTTTCTTT. Translation: CASSTTRSPTEAFF.